This T cell receptor (beta chain) derives from a study of blood T cell repertoires in COVID-19. Study context: Acute and convalescent COVID-19 samples came from the United States, Italy and Spain. PBMCs, B-cell-depleted T cells, or T cells were the source of the cDNA or gDNA that made up the material.

This CDR3 spans 15 amino acids. Germline lookup yields CDR1 LGHDT and CDR2 YNNKEL (reference sequence). The V segment lost 4 bases and the J segment 8 bases; nucleotides outside the gene matches: 8. Followed over time, Seattle patients had been enrolled while infection was active. In the original analysis: Amplification of reference gene primers was used by the study to estimate nucleated cell counts. The data were produced by immunoSEQ multiplex PCR, yet TCRdb's version contains in-frame clones alone and is incomplete. Clone size and the V and J calls come from that table; the DNA yielded D and trimming. The sample lists 120,000 to 150,000 clones; roughly 90% were seen once.

The sequence was obtained from a human donor with COVID-19, enrolled during active disease. The donor label of this sample is uncertain. Sequencing was performed on peripheral blood. V is TRBV3-1 (or the pseudogene TRBV3-2) and J is TRBJ1-6; 7 bases map to TRBD1. The CDR3 spells CASSPGTDVHSPLHF. CDR3 bases: TGTGCCAGCAGCCCGGGGACAGACGTCCATTCACCCCTCCACTTT.